Below, one T cell receptor (beta chain) is given with its context. Its specificity is unknown. The authors split each subset's genomic DNA evenly across several immunoSEQ plates. The data were produced by immunoSEQ multiplex PCR, yet TCRdb's version contains in-frame clones alone and is incomplete. The table lists more than 850,000 clones, around 82% of them singletons. The sample is drawn from a study of shared clonotypes between healthy human individuals. Study overall: The donor group consisted of two women and a few men, aged 18 to 49.

Overall study findings and caveats: Sharing across four donors was highest in naive CD4 (around 5%) and lowest in memory CD8 (roughly 0.4%).

Sequencing was performed on memory CD4+ T cells from PBMCs. The subset here: CD45RA-negative fraction. The TCR was taken from a man aged 18 to 30 in good health. Some clones in this sample may be carry-over from other donors' samples.

The CDR3 DNA reads TGTGCCAGCAGCTTATTAGTCAGTTCGGGACAGTCCAGGTCCTACGAGCAGTACTTC. It codes for CASSLLVSSGQSRSYEQYF. The chain has TRBV7-2 and TRBJ2-7; 7 bases fit TRBD1. The CDR3 spans 19 residues. The germline V gene has CDR1 SGHTA and CDR2 FQGNSA. V lost 2 bases to trimming and J lost 1 base; unmatched junction nucleotides: 17.